This record covers a single T cell receptor (beta chain). What it binds is unknown. Assembly of TCR beta libraries relied on iRepertoire HTBI primers together with Arm-PCR of CDR3 regions. TCRdb processed the multiplex PCR reads anew with MiXCR; each CDR3 protein has one entry. The sample has roughly 410,000 distinct CDR3 sequences, about 15% seen once. Trimming cost V 7 bases and J 4 bases, with 17 bases left between them. CDR1 and CDR2 (germline): SGHRS, YFSETQ. This CDR3 has 14 residues. This sample was included in a study of regulatory T cells in long-lasting Graves disease. Findings and caveats of the study: Persistent Graves' patients possessed reduced TCR diversity relative to recently diagnosed ones.

Time point in this sample: newly diagnosed GD, antithyroid drugs for less than 3 months. RNA from PBMCs was the source of the TCR library. This same sample was also part of a study on T cells in Graves' hyperthyroidism and ophthalmopathy. That paper notes: Blood held most thyroid clonotypes expanded above 0.001 frequency.

Sample: peripheral blood mononuclear cells (PBMCs), taken at new diagnosis, from a patient treated with antithyroid drugs. This rearrangement joins TRBV5-1 to TRBJ1-2, with a weak D call TRBD1 (6 bases). This TCR came from a woman in her 40s with Graves disease. CDR3 region: CASATGQGLYGYTF. DNA of the CDR3: TGCGCCAGCGCCACGGGACAAGGTCTCTATGGCTACACCTTC.